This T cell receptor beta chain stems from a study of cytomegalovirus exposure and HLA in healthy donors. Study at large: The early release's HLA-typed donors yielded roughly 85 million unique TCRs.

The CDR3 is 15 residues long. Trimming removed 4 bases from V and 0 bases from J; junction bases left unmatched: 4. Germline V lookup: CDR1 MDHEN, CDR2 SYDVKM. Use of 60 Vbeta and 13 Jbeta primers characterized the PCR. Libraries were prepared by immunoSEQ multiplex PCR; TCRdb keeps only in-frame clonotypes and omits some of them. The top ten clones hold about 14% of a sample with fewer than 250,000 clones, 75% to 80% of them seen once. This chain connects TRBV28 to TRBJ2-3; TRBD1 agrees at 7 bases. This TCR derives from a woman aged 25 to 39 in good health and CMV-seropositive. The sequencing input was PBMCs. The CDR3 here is CASSSYRGSTDTQYF. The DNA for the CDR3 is TGTGCCAGCAGTTCCTACAGGGGTAGCACAGATACGCAGTATTTT.